These T cell receptor beta chains were read from a single sample in a study of T cells in tuberculosis. The data were produced by immunoSEQ multiplex PCR, yet TCRdb's version contains in-frame clones alone and is incomplete. The repertoire has about 22,000 clones, roughly 84% of them found once; the top ten carry under 15%. Sequencing used PBMCs, obtained at tuberculosis diagnosis. These receptors were taken from an adult with tuberculosis. Both conserved end residues are part of each CDR3. The order of the fields is CDR3 protein, CDR3 DNA, D gene, V gene, clone size, J gene. The D gene is left open where the match is weak. Expanded clones are given a class, and other clones once, few, many or no size at all.

CASRDGGRAGETQYF	TGTGCCAGCAGGGACGGCGGGAGGGCCGGTGAGACCCAGTACTTC	TRBD2	TRBV2	few	TRBJ2-5
CASSFLAGAYEQYF	TGTGCCAGCAGTTTCTTAGCCGGGGCCTACGAGCAGTACTTC	-	TRBV28	-	TRBJ2-7
CASSVINEQFF	TGTGCCAGCAGTGTTATAAATGAGCAGTTCTTC	-	TRBV2	-	TRBJ2-1
CASSLSPSGMGDTQYF	TGTGCCAGCAGTTTAAGTCCTAGCGGGATGGGAGATACGCAGTATTTT	TRBD2	TRBV28	-	TRBJ2-3
CASTKTGGLYNEQFF	TGTGCCAGTACCAAAACAGGGGGCTTATACAATGAGCAGTTCTTC	TRBD1	TRBV19	-	TRBJ2-1
CASSRQTSTSGPTYNEQFF	TGCGCCAGCAGCCGCCAAACCTCGACTAGCGGGCCTACCTACAATGAGCAGTTCTTC	TRBD2	TRBV5-1	-	TRBJ2-1
CASSYRGSVDEQYF	TGTGCCAGCAGTTACAGGGGAAGTGTAGACGAGCAGTACTTC	-	TRBV6-6	-	TRBJ2-7
CASSPKSGTSETYEQYF	TGTGCCAGCAGCCCAAAATCCGGGACTAGCGAAACCTACGAGCAGTACTTC	TRBD2	TRBV4-2	-	TRBJ2-7
CASSFREGTEAFF	TGTGCCAGCAGCTTCAGGGAAGGGACTGAAGCTTTCTTT	-	TRBV7-3	-	TRBJ1-1
CASSPTSHNEQFF	TGCGCCAGCAGCCCCACTAGCCACAATGAGCAGTTCTTC	-	TRBV5-1	-	TRBJ2-1
CAAYTGTKYYEQYF	TGTGCCGCCTACACAGGGACCAAGTACTACGAGCAGTACTTC	-	TRBV11-3	-	TRBJ2-7
CAWSVGGAYNSPLHF	TGTGCCTGGAGTGTAGGGGGGGCCTATAATTCACCCCTCCACTTT	-	TRBV30	-	TRBJ1-6
CASSDSPGETQYF	TGTGCCAGCAGTGACTCACCCGGGGAGACCCAGTACTTC	-	TRBV6-4	-	TRBJ2-5
CAWSPLPSGGLIYEQYF	TGTGCCTGGAGTCCCCTCCCTAGCGGGGGGTTGATCTACGAGCAGTACTTC	TRBD2	TRBV30	-	TRBJ2-7
CSVEVAGRNTGELFF	TGCAGCGTTGAAGTCGCCGGGAGGAACACCGGGGAGCTGTTTTTT	-	TRBV29-1	large	TRBJ2-2
CASSLPSGLYEQFF	TGTGCCAGCAGCTTACCCAGCGGGCTGTATGAGCAGTTCTTC	-	TRBV7-2	few	TRBJ2-1
CASRQTNYGYTF	TGTGCCAGCAGACAAACTAACTATGGCTACACCTTC	-	TRBV2	-	TRBJ1-2
CASSPGAGELFF	TGTGCCAGCAGCCCCGGGGCCGGGGAGCTGTTTTTT	-	TRBV5-4	-	TRBJ2-2
CASSLLQGARNTGELFF	TGTGCCAGCAGTTTGTTACAGGGGGCGCGGAACACCGGGGAGCTGTTTTTT	TRBD1	TRBV27	-	TRBJ2-2
CASSQGQPNYGYTF	TGTGCCAGTAGCCAGGGACAGCCTAACTATGGCTACACCTTC	TRBD1	TRBV19	-	TRBJ1-2
CASSQGSLAGGVTDTQYF	TGTGCCAGCAGCCAAGGGTCCCTAGCGGGAGGCGTCACAGATACGCAGTATTTT	TRBD2	TRBV14	once	TRBJ2-3
CASSPTWLRSEQFF	TGTGCCAGCAGCCCTACTTGGCTAAGGAGCGAGCAGTTCTTC	-	TRBV27	-	TRBJ2-1
CASSLRWDLDAQPQHF	TGTGCCAGCAGCTTACGATGGGACTTGGACGCTCAGCCCCAGCATTTT	-	TRBV7-8	-	TRBJ1-5
CASSGTGNGEQYF	TGTGCCAGCAGTGGGACAGGGAATGGGGAGCAGTACTTC	TRBD1	TRBV28	few	TRBJ2-7
CASNYRGGYTF	TGTGCCAGCAACTACAGGGGAGGCTACACCTTC	TRBD1	TRBV13	-	TRBJ1-2
CASSLDRAGGYTF	TGTGCCAGCAGCTTGGACAGGGCTGGTGGCTACACCTTC	-	TRBV5-6	-	TRBJ1-2